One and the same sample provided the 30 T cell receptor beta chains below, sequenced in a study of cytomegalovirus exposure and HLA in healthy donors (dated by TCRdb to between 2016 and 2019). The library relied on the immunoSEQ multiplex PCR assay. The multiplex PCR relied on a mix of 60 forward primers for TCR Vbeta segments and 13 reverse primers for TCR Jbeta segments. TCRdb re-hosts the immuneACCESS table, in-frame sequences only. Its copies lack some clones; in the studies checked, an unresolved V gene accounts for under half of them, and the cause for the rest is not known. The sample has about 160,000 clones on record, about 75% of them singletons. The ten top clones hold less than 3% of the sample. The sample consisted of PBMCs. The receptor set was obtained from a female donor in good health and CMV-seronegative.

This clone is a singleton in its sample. The CDR3: CASSRGRQEEYEQYF. CDR3 DNA: TGCGCCAGCAGCCGAGGCCGACAGGAGGAGTACGAGCAGTACTTC. The chain uses TRBV4-3 and TRBJ2-7; possible D gene TRBD1, 6 bases. The CDR3 consists of 15 residues. Trimming removed 4 bases from V and 4 bases from J, with 17 bases in between. Germline CDR1 reads LGHNA; CDR2 reads YSLEER.

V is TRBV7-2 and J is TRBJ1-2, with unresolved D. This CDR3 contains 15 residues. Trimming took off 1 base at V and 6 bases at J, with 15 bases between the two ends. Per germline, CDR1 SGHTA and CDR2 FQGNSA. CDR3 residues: CASSLDTVILDGYTF. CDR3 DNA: TGTGCCAGCAGCTTAGACACGGTCATCCTAGATGGCTACACCTTC.

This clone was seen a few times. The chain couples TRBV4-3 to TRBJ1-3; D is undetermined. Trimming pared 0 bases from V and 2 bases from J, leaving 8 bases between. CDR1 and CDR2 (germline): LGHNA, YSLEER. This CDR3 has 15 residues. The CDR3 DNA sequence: TGCGCCAGCAGCCAAGACGACACTGCTGGAAACACCATATATTTT. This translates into CASSQDDTAGNTIYF.

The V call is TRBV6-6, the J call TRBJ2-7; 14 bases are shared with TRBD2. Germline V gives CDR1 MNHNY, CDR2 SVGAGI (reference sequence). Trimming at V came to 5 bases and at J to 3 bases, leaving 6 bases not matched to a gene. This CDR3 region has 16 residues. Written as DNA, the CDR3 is TGTGCCAGCAGTCGCGGGACTAGCGGGAGAGGCTACGAGCAGTACTTC. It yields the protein CASSRGTSGRGYEQYF.

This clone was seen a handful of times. As DNA, the CDR3 is TGTGCCAGCAGCGTCACGGGACAGCAAGAGACCCAGTACTTC. This sequence encodes CASSVTGQQETQYF. This rearrangement joins TRBV11-2 to TRBJ2-5; TRBD1 matches 7 bases. The CDR3 has 14 residues. The V and J ends lost 5 bases and 2 bases, in that order; junction bases with no gene match: 5. Germline V gene sequence: CDR1 SGHAT, CDR2 FQNNGV.

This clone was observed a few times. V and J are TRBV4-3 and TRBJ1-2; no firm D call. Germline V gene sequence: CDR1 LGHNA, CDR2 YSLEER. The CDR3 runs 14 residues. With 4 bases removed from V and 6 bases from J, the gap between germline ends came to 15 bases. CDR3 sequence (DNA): TGCGCCAGCAGCCTTACCGGGTCAGACGATGGCTACACCTTC. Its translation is CASSLTGSDDGYTF.

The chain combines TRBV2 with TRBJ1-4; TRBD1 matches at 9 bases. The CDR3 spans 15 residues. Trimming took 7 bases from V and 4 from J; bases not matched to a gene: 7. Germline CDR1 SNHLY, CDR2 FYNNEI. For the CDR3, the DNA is TGTGCCAGCACCCCGGACAGGGGTTTTAATGAAAAACTGTTTTTT. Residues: CASTPDRGFNEKLFF.

The CDR3 here is CAWRFEGHRKEKLFF. The DNA of the CDR3 is TGTGCCTGGAGGTTTGAGGGACACCGGAAGGAAAAACTGTTTTTT. The V gene is TRBV30, the J gene TRBJ1-4; D perhaps matches TRBD1 (6 bases). The CDR3 is made up of 15 amino acids. CDR1 is GTSNPN and CDR2 is SVGIG in the germline V gene (reference sequence). V was pared by 3 bases and J by 8 bases, with 19 bases between.

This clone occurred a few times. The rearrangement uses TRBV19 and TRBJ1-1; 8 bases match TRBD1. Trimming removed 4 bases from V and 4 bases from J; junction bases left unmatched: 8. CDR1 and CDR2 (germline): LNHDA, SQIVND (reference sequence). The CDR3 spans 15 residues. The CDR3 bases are TGTGCCAGTAGTAAGCTGGACAGGGATAGCACTGAAGCTTTCTTT. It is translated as CASSKLDRDSTEAFF.

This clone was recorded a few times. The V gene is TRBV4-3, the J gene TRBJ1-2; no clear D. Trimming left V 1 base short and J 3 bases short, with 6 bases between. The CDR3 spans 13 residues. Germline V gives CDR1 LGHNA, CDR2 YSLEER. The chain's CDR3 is CASSQVRYYGYTF. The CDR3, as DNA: TGCGCCAGCAGCCAAGTACGGTACTATGGCTACACCTTC.

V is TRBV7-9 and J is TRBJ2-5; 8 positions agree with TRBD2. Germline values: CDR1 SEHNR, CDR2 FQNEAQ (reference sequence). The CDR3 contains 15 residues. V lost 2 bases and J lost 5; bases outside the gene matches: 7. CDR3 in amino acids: CASSLISGSRETQYF. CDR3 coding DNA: TGTGCCAGCAGCTTAATCAGCGGGAGCCGGGAGACCCAGTACTTC.

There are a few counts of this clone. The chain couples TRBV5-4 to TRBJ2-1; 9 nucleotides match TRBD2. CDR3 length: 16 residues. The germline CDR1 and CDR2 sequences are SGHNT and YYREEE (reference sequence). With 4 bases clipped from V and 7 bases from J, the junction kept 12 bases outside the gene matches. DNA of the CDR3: TGTGCCAGCAGCCTAAGTAGCGGGAGTATGGGGAATGAGCAGTTCTTC. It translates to CASSLSSGSMGNEQFF.

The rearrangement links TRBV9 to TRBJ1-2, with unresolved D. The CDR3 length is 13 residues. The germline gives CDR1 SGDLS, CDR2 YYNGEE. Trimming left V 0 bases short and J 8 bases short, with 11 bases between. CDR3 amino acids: CASSVEAGSGYTF. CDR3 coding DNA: TGTGCCAGCAGCGTAGAGGCGGGGAGCGGCTACACCTTC.

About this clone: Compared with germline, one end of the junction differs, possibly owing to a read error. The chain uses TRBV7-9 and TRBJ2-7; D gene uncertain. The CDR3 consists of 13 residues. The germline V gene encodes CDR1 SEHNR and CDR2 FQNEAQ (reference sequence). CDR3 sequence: CSSSFSGVYEQYF. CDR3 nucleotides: TGTTCCAGCAGCTTTTCGGGTGTCTACGAGCAGTACTTC.

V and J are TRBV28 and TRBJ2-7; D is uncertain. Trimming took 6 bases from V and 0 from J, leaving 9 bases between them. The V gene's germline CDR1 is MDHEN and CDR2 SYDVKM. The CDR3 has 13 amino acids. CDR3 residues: CASSSLPSYEQYF. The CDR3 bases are TGTGCCAGCAGCTCCCTACCCTCCTACGAGCAGTACTTC.

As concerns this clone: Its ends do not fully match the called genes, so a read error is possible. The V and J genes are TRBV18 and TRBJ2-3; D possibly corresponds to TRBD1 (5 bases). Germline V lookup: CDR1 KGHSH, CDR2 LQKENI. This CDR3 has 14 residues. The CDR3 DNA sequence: TGTGCCAGCTCACCTTCGTGGGGCACGGATACGCAGTATTTT. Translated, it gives CASSPSWGTDTQYF.

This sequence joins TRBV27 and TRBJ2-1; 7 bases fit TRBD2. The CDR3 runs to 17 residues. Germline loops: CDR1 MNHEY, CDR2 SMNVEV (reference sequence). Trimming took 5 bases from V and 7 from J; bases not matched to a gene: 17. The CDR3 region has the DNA TGTGCCAGCAGTCCCTCCGGACTAGGCCGAAATAAGAATGAGCAGTTCTTC. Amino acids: CASSPSGLGRNKNEQFF.

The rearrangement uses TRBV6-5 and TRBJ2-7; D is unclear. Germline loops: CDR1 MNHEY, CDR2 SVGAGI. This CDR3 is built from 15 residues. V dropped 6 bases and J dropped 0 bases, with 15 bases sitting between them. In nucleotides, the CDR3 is TGTGCCAGCAGGTATGGCGTTGAGGCCTCCTACGAGCAGTACTTC. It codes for CASRYGVEASYEQYF.

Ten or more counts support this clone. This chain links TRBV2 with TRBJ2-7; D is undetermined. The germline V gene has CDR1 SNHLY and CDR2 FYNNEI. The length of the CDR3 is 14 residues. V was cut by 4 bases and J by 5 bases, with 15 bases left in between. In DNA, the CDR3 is TGTGCCAGCAGTGCCCTTATACGGGTACACGAGCAGTACTTC. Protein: CASSALIRVHEQYF.

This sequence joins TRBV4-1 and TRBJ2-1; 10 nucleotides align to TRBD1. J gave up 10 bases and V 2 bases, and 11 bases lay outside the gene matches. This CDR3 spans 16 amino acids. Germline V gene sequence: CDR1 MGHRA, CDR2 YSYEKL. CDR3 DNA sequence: TGCGCCAGCAGCCAACTAGGACAGGGGGTAATACACGAGCAGTTCTTC. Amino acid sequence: CASSQLGQGVIHEQFF.

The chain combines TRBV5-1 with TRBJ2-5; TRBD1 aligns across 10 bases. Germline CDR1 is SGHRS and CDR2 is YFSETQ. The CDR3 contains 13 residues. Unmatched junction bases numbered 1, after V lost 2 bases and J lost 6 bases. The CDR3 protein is CASSFDRGQTQYF. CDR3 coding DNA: TGCGCCAGCAGCTTTGACAGGGGGCAGACCCAGTACTTC.

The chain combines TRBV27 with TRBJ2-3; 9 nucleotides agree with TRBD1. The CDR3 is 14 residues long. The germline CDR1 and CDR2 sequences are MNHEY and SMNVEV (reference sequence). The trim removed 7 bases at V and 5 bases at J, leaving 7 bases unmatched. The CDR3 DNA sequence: TGTGCCAGCAAAGGGACAGGGCGTCGAGATACGCAGTATTTT. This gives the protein CASKGTGRRDTQYF.

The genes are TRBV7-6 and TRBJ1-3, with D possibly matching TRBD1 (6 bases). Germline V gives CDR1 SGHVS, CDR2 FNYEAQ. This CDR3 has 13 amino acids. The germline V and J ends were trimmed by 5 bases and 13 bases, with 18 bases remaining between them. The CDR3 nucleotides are TGTGCCAGCAGCCAGGGACACCGTCAACTAATATATTTT. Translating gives CASSQGHRQLIYF.

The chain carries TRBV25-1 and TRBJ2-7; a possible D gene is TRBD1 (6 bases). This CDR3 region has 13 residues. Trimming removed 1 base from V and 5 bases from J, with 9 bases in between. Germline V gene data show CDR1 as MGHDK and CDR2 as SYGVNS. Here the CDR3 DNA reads TGTGCCAGCAGTGAATCTGGGGGCCACGAGCAGTACTTC. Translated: CASSESGGHEQYF.

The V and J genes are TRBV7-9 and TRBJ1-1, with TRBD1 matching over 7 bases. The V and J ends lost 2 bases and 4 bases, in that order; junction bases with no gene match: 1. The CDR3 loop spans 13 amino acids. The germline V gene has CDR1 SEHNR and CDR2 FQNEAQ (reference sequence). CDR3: CASSLSGGTEAFF. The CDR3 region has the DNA TGTGCCAGCAGCTTATCAGGGGGCACTGAAGCTTTCTTT.

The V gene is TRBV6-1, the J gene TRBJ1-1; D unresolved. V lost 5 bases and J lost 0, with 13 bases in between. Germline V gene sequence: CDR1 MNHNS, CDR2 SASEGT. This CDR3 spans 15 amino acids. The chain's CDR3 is CASSLQTVVNTEAFF. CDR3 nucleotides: TGTGCCAGCAGTCTCCAAACTGTAGTGAACACTGAAGCTTTCTTT.

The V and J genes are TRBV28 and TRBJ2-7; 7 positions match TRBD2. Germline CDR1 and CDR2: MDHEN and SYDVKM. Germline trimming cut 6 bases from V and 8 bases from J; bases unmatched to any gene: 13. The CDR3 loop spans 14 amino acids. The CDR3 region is CASSFGRGQKQQYF. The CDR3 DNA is TGTGCCAGCAGCTTTGGGAGGGGCCAAAAGCAGCAGTACTTC.

This CDR3 reads CAWSTGRTNTQYF. The CDR3 bases are TGTGCCTGGAGTACTGGGCGCACGAATACGCAGTATTTT. The chain joins TRBV30 to TRBJ2-3, with D hard to call. V was cut by 2 bases and J by 7 bases, with 13 bases left in between. This CDR3 spans 13 amino acids. Germline V gene sequence: CDR1 GTSNPN, CDR2 SVGIG (reference sequence).

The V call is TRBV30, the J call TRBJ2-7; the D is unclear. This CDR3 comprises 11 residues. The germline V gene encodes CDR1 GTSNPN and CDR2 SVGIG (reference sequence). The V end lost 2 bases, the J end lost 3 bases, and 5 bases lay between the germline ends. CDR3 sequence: CAWSSNYEQYF. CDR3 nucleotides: TGTGCCTGGAGTTCCAACTACGAGCAGTACTTC.

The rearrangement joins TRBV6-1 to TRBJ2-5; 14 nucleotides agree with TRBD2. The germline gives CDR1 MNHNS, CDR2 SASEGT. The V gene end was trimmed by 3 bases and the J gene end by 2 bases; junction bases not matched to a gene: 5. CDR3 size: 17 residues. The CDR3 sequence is CASSEGWTSGGQETQYF. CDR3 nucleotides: TGTGCCAGCAGTGAGGGTTGGACTAGCGGGGGGCAAGAGACCCAGTACTTC.